This T cell receptor (beta chain) came from a study of chemoradiotherapy in HPV16-positive cancers. As for the study in general: A couple of HPV16-positive patients' cells yielded candidate HPV-specific clones and common motifs.

The assay was immunoSEQ multiplex PCR, and TCRdb's table has in-frame clones only and misses some. This table holds about 5,200 clones, just under 75% found once. V lost 2 bases and J lost 6, with 20 bases in between. The CDR3 loop spans 16 amino acids. Germline CDR1 and CDR2: SGHKS and YYEKEE (reference sequence). This sequence originates from a human donor with HPV-associated anogenital cancer. The chain carries TRBV5-5 and TRBJ1-1; D not resolved. Specimen: tumor tissue, collected from a patient who underwent chemoradiotherapy. The CDR3 sequence: CASSLLRISGRAEAFF. CDR3 bases: TGTGCCAGCAGCTTATTAAGAATCTCGGGGAGGGCTGAAGCTTTCTTT.